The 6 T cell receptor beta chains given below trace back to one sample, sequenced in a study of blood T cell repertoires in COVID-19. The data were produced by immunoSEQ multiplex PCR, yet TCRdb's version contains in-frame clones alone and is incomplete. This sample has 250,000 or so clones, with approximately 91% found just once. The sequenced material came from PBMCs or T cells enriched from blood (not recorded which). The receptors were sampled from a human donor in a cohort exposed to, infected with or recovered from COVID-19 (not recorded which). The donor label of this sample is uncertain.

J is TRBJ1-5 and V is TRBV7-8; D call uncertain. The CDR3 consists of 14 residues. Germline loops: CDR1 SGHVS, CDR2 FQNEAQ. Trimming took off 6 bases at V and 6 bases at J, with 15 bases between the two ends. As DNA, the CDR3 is TGTGCCAGCAGTCTCACTCCCGGTGGTCAGCCCCAGCATTTT. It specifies CASSLTPGGQPQHF. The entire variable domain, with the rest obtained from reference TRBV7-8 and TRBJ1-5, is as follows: GAGVSQSPRYKVAKRGQDVALRCDPISGHVSLFWYQQALGQGPEFLTYFQNEAQLDKSGLPSDRFFAERPEGSVSTLKIQRTQQEDSAVYLCASSLTPGGQPQHFGDGTRLSIL.

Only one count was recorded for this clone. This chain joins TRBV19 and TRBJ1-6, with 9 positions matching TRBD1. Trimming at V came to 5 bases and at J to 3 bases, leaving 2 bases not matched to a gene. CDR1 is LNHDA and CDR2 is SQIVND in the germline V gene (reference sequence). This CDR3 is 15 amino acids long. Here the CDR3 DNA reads TGTGCCAGTAGTCCGACAGGGGGCTATAATTCACCCCTCCACTTT. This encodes CASSPTGGYNSPLHF. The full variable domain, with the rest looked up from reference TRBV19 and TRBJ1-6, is DGGITQSPKYLFRKEGQNVTLSCEQNLNHDAMYWYRQDPGQGLRLIYYSQIVNDFQKGDIAEGYSVSREKKESFPLTVTSAQKNPTAFYLCASSPTGGYNSPLHFGNGTRLTVT.

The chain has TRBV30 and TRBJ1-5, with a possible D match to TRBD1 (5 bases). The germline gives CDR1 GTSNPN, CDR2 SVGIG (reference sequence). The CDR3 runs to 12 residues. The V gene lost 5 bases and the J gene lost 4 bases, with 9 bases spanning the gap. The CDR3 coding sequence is TGTGCCTGGGGGGCCTCAAATCAGCCCCAGCATTTT. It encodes CAWGASNQPQHF.

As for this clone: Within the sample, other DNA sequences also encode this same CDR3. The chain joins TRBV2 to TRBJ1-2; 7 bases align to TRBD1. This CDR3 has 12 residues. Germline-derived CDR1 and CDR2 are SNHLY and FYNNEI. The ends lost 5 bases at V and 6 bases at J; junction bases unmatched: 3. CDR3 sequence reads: CASSPDRDGYTF. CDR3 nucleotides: TGTGCCAGCAGTCCCGACAGGGATGGCTACACCTTC.

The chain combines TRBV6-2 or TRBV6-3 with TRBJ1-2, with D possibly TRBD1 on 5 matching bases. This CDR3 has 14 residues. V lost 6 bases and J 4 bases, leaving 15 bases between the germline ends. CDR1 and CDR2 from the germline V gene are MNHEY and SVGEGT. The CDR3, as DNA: TGTGCCAGCAGCCGCACCCGACAGACCTATGGCTACACCTTC. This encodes CASSRTRQTYGYTF.

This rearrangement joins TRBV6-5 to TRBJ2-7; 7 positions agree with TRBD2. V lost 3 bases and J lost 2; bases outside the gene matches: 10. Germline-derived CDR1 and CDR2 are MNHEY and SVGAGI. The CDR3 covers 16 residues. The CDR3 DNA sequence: TGTGCCAGCAGTTATTACCCGGGACTAAAAACCTACGAGCAGTACTTC. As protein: CASSYYPGLKTYEQYF.